This T cell receptor (beta chain) stems from a study of PD-1 blockade in classical Hodgkin lymphoma. Overall study results and limits: In newly diagnosed patients, baseline TCR diversity was reportedly below that of healthy donors. Although disease activity or prior therapy may be involved, causes of the repertoire differences remain undefined.

Profiled with immunoSEQ multiplex PCR; TCRdb holds only in-frame clones, not every one. Among some 31,000 clones, 90% to 95% were seen once, and the ten largest hold roughly 2.1%. Per the germline V gene, CDR1 is SGHVS and CDR2 is FQNEAQ. The CDR3 sequence is 14 residues long. Unmatched junction bases numbered 7, after V lost 5 bases and J lost 4 bases. Time point in this sample: newly diagnosed, previously untreated cHL patient sample. The authors compared against newly diagnosed, untreated classical Hodgkin lymphoma PBMCs. In the case of this clone: Its antigen remains unknown.

The receptor comes from a human donor with classical Hodgkin lymphoma. The J gene is TRBJ2-5, the V gene TRBV7-8, with TRBD1 matching 7 bases. The sample consisted of peripheral blood mononuclear cells (PBMCs). CDR3: CASSRTGEGETQYF. CDR3 coding DNA: TGTGCCAGCAGCCGGACAGGAGAGGGAGAGACCCAGTACTTC.